This T cell receptor (beta chain) was found in a study of blood T cell repertoires in COVID-19. Assay used: immunoSEQ multiplex PCR; TCRdb lists only in-frame clones, some missing. Of 130,000 to 150,000 clones in the sample, about 82% were seen once. The CDR3 sequence is 15 residues long. Losses at the gene ends were 5 bases for V and 10 bases for J; bases not matched to a gene: 10. Looked up from germline, CDR1 is SQVTM and CDR2 is ANQGSEA. V usage is TRBV29-1 and J usage is TRBJ1-6; the match to TRBD1 covers 11 bases. The sequence was obtained from a woman between 35 and 50 years old with active or convalescent COVID-19. Source material: peripheral blood. The CDR3 loop reads CSVKMGQGVYSPLHF. As DNA, the CDR3 is TGCAGCGTTAAAATGGGACAGGGGGTCTACTCACCCCTCCACTTT.